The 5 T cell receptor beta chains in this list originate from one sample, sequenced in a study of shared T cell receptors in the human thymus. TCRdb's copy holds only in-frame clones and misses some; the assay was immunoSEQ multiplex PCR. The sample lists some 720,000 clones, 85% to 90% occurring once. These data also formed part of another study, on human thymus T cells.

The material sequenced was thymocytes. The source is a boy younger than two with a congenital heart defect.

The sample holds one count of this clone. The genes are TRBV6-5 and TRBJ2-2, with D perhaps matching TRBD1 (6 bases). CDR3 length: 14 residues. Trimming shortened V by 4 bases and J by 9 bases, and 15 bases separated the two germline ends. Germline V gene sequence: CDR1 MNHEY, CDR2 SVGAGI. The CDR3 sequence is CASSSSGQRRELFF. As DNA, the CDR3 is TGTGCCAGCAGTTCCTCTGGACAGCGCCGGGAGCTGTTTTTT.

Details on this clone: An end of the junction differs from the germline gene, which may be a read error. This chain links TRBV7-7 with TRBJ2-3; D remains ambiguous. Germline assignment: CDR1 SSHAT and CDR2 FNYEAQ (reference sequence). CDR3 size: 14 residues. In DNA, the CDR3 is TGTGCTAGCAGCTTAGGTCCCCGTACAGATACGCAGTATTTT. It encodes CASSLGPRTDTQYF.

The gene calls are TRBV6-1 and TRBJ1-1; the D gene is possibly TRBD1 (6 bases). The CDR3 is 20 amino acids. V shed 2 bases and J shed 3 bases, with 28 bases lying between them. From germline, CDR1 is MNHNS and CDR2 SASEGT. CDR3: CASSESSFDQQGRSDTEAFF. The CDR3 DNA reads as TGTGCCAGCAGTGAAAGTTCGTTCGACCAACAGGGTCGGTCGGACACTGAAGCTTTCTTT.

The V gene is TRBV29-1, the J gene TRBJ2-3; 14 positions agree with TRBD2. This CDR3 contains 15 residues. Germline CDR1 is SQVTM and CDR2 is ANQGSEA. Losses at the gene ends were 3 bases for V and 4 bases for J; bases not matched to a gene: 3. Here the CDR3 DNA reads TGCAGCGTTGAGGGACTAGCGGGAGAAGCAGATACGCAGTATTTT. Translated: CSVEGLAGEADTQYF.

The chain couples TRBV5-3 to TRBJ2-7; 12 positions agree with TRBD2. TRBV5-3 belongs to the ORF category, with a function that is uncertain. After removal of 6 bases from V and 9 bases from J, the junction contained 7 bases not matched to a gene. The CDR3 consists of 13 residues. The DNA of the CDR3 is TGTGCCAGAACGAGGCTAGCGGGAGGGTCGCAGTACTTC. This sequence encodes CARTRLAGGSQYF.